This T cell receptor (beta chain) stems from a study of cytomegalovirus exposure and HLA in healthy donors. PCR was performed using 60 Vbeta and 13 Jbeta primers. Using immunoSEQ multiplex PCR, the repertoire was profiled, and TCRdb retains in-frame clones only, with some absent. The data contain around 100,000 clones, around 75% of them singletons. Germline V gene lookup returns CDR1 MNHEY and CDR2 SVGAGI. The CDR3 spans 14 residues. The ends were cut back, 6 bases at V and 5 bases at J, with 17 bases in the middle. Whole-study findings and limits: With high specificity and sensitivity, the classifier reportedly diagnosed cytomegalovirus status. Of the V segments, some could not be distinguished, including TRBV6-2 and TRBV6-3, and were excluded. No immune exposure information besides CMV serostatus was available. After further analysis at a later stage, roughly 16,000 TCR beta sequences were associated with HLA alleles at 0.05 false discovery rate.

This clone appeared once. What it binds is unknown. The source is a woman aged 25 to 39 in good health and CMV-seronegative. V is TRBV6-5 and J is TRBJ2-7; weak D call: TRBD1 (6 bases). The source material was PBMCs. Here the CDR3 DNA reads TGTGCCAGCAGGGCCCCGGCAGGGGACCACGAGCAGTACTTC. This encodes CASRAPAGDHEQYF.